The entry below gives a single T cell receptor (beta chain) sequence along with its context. An amount of RNA that ranged from roughly 0.45 to 1 ug was reverse transcribed with random hexamers. TCRdb itself ran the immunoSEQ multiplex PCR reads through MiXCR, one entry per CDR3 protein. The table records approximately 70,000 distinct CDR3 sequences, approximately 95% of them present only once. V gave up 0 bases and J gave up 4 bases, with 10 bases separating them. Germline loops: CDR1 SGHVS, CDR2 FNYEAQ. The CDR3 contains 14 residues. This record comes from a study of CD8 T cells in Susac syndrome. CD8+ and CD4+ blood T cells underwent TCR beta sequencing. Controls were drawn from healthy donors and were matched for age and sex. It was negative isolation that provided the CD8+ and CD4+ T cells, whereas TEMRA cells were enriched by FACS.

The sequence was obtained from a human donor in good health. The specimen was CD8+ T cells from PBMCs. The gene calls are TRBV7-6 and TRBJ2-7, with no clear D. The chain's CDR3 is CASSLAETVYEQYF. The CDR3 DNA reads TGTGCCAGCAGCTTAGCGGAGACTGTTTACGAGCAGTACTTC.